Below, 25 T cell receptor beta chains from the same sample are listed, as sequenced in a study of OX40 agonist ivuxolimab in advanced cancers. Libraries came from the immunoSEQ multiplex PCR assay. TCRdb retrieved this table from immuneACCESS and kept in-frame rearrangements only. Not all clones are present; in checked studies, unresolved V genes account for under half, and no reason is known for the remainder. Counted in this sample were under 90,000 clones; less than 95% of them appeared once. Around 2% of the sample is in the top ten clones. The specimen comprised CD4+ or CD8+ T cells sorted from blood, sampled in a trial of the OX40 agonist ivuxolimab. Receptor source: an adult with an advanced solid tumor such as melanoma, head and neck, liver or kidney cancer.

V and J are TRBV19 and TRBJ1-1; 7 bases are shared with TRBD1. Germline V lookup: CDR1 LNHDA, CDR2 SQIVND (reference sequence). J gave up 3 bases and V 7 bases, and 8 bases lay outside the gene matches. This CDR3 has 14 residues. CDR3 DNA sequence: TGTGCCAGTATCCAGGGGGTGGAGCACACTGAAGCTTTCTTT. Translated, it gives CASIQGVEHTEAFF. The full variable domain, rest sourced from reference TRBV19 and TRBJ1-1, is DGGITQSPKYLFRKEGQNVTLSCEQNLNHDAMYWYRQDPGQGLRLIYYSQIVNDFQKGDIAEGYSVSREKKESFPLTVTSAQKNPTAFYLCASIQGVEHTEAFFGQGTRLTVV.

The rearrangement uses TRBV19 and TRBJ1-5; perhaps TRBD1 as D (5 bases). The CDR3 sequence is 17 residues long. Trimming took 5 bases from V and 0 from J, leaving 17 bases between them. Germline CDR1 is LNHDA and CDR2 is SQIVND (reference sequence). The chain's CDR3 is CASSWGRERDSNQPQHF. Here the CDR3 DNA reads TGTGCCAGTAGTTGGGGGAGGGAACGAGATAGCAATCAGCCCCAGCATTTT.

The V gene is TRBV19, the J gene TRBJ1-1; D not resolved. Germline V lookup: CDR1 LNHDA, CDR2 SQIVND (reference sequence). Deletions cut 6 bases from V and 7 bases from J, with 6 bases between. The CDR3 covers 10 residues. The CDR3 loop is CASRSFEAFF. DNA for the CDR3: TGTGCCAGTAGGTCATTTGAAGCTTTCTTT.

The gene calls are TRBV11-2 and TRBJ2-2; D uncertain. Germline-derived CDR1 and CDR2 are SGHAT and FQNNGV. The CDR3 is 15 residues long. V lost 2 bases to trimming and J lost 4 bases, with 11 bases between them. CDR3 protein: CASSLSSAGTGELFF. Written as DNA, the CDR3 is TGTGCCAGCAGCTTATCCTCGGCTGGCACCGGGGAGCTGTTTTTT.

In nucleotides, the CDR3 is TGTGCCAGCAGCCCCAGGGGGCCCGGGGAGCTGTTTTTT. Residues: CASSPRGPGELFF. The chain has TRBV11-2 and TRBJ2-2; TRBD1 agrees at 8 bases. Germline CDR1 is SGHAT and CDR2 is FQNNGV. The V gene end was trimmed by 5 bases and the J gene end by 6 bases; junction bases not matched to a gene: 2. This CDR3 has 13 amino acids. The full variable domain, with the rest looked up from reference TRBV11-2 and TRBJ2-2, is EAGVAQSPRYKIIEKRQSVAFWCNPISGHATLYWYQQILGQGPKLLIQFQNNGVVDDSQLPKDRFSAERLKGVDSTLKIQPAKLEDSAVYLCASSPRGPGELFFGEGSRLTVL.

The chain joins TRBV20-1 to TRBJ1-1, with D unresolved. This CDR3 comprises 10 residues. V dropped 3 bases and J dropped 7 bases, with 6 bases sitting between them. Germline-derived CDR1 and CDR2 are DFQATT and SNEGSKA (reference sequence). The CDR3 DNA reads TGCAGTGCTAGGAAGGATGAAGCTTTCTTT. Amino acid sequence: CSARKDEAFF.

The CDR3 here is CATSRQTETGELFF. In DNA, the CDR3 is TGTGCCACCAGCAGGCAGACAGAGACCGGGGAGCTGTTTTTT. The V gene is TRBV15, the J gene TRBJ2-2; D perhaps matches TRBD1 (5 bases). Germline V gene lookup returns CDR1 LNHNV and CDR2 YYDKDF (reference sequence). This CDR3 contains 14 residues. The V end lost 3 bases, the J end lost 5 bases, and 10 bases lay between the germline ends. The full variable domain, in which reference TRBV15 and TRBJ2-2 provide the parts outside the CDR3, is DAMVIQNPRYQVTQFGKPVTLSCSQTLNHNVMYWYQQKSSQAPKLLFHYYDKDFNNEADTPDNFQSRRPNTSFCFLDIRSPGLGDTAMYLCATSRQTETGELFFGEGSRLTVL.

This clone was seen just once. This chain connects TRBV10-3 to TRBJ2-7, with TRBD1 matching over 8 bases. The CDR3 runs to 14 residues. The V gene end was trimmed by 1 base and the J gene end by 3 bases; junction bases not matched to a gene: 2. CDR1 ENHRY and CDR2 SYGVKD come from the germline V gene. The CDR3, as DNA: TGTGCCATCAGTGAGTGGACAGGGTACTACGAGCAGTACTTC. Translation: CAISEWTGYYEQYF.

This chain joins TRBV2 and TRBJ2-1; 11 positions match TRBD2. V shed 7 bases, J shed 9 bases, and the junction held 11 bases outside the gene matches. Per the germline V gene, CDR1 is SNHLY and CDR2 is FYNNEI. The CDR3 is 15 residues long. This CDR3 reads CASTIAGGGYSEQFF. The CDR3 DNA follows: TGTGCCAGCACCATAGCGGGAGGGGGATATAGTGAGCAGTTCTTC. Full variable domain (outside the CDR3, taken from reference TRBV2 and TRBJ2-1): EPEVTQTPSHQVTQMGQEVILRCVPISNHLYFYWYRQILGQKVEFLVSFYNNEISEKSEIFDDQFSVERPDGSNFTLKIRSTKLEDSAMYFCASTIAGGGYSEQFFGPGTRLTVL.

The V gene is TRBV5-1, the J gene TRBJ1-2; D unresolved. V shed 5 bases and J shed 5 bases, with 7 bases lying between them. This CDR3 has 11 amino acids. The germline gives CDR1 SGHRS, CDR2 YFSETQ. This CDR3 is CASRSEYGYTF. As DNA, the CDR3 is TGCGCCAGCAGGTCAGAGTATGGCTACACCTTC.

The rearrangement joins TRBV7-8 to TRBJ2-5; 15 bases map to TRBD2. V lost 5 bases and J lost 1; bases outside the gene matches: 5. The germline V gene has CDR1 SGHVS and CDR2 FQNEAQ. The CDR3 has 17 amino acids. The CDR3 reads CASSPRTSGGVQETQYF. The CDR3 region has the DNA TGTGCCAGCAGCCCACGGACTAGCGGGGGGGTCCAAGAGACCCAGTACTTC.

The chain is built from TRBV10-2 and TRBJ2-4, with D unclear. The germline V gene encodes CDR1 WSHSY and CDR2 SAAADI. Trimming shortened V by 3 bases and J by 8 bases, and 8 bases separated the two germline ends. CDR3 length: 12 amino acids. The CDR3: CASSESEDIQYF. The CDR3 DNA is TGCGCCAGCAGTGAATCAGAGGACATTCAGTACTTC.

The chain carries TRBV5-1 and TRBJ2-3, with 10 bases lining up with TRBD2. This CDR3 contains 15 residues. Germline values: CDR1 SGHRS, CDR2 YFSETQ. V lost 5 bases and J lost 4; bases outside the gene matches: 7. CDR3 region: CASRLAGAAADTQYF. CDR3 sequence (DNA): TGCGCCAGCAGGCTAGCGGGGGCCGCGGCAGATACGCAGTATTTT.

This clone was recorded a few times. The genes are TRBV7-9 and TRBJ2-3; perhaps D is TRBD1 or TRBD2 (5 bases each). The CDR3 is made up of 14 amino acids. Germline CDR1 is SEHNR and CDR2 is FQNEAQ (reference sequence). The ends were cut back, 4 bases at V and 0 bases at J, with 8 bases in the middle. The CDR3 DNA is TGTGCCAGCAGCTACTGGGACAGCACAGATACGCAGTATTTT. Translating it yields CASSYWDSTDTQYF.

The count of this clone is one. V gene TRBV7-9 combines with J gene TRBJ2-7; D ambiguous. CDR1 SEHNR and CDR2 FQNEAQ come from the germline V gene (reference sequence). V lost 2 bases to trimming and J lost 4 bases, with 9 bases between them. There are 13 residues in the CDR3. CDR3 residues: CASSLYAGYEQYF. The CDR3 DNA reads TGTGCCAGCAGCTTATACGCTGGGTACGAGCAGTACTTC.

J is TRBJ1-1 and V is TRBV14; D uncertain. Deletions cut 0 bases from V and 4 bases from J, with 6 bases between. Germline V gene data show CDR1 as SGHDN and CDR2 as FVKESK. This CDR3 has 13 residues. The CDR3 sequence: CASSQDVRTEAFF. The CDR3 DNA is TGTGCCAGCAGCCAAGATGTGCGCACTGAAGCTTTCTTT.

The chain has TRBV2 and TRBJ2-7, with unresolved D. The CDR3 contains 14 residues. V shed 7 bases and J shed 4 bases, with 17 bases lying between them. The germline gives CDR1 SNHLY, CDR2 FYNNEI. CDR3 nucleotide sequence: TGTGCCAGCAACAGCCTAGGCGGATTTTACGAGCAGTACTTC. It is translated as CASNSLGGFYEQYF.

J is TRBJ2-7 and V is TRBV7-9; D is ambiguous. Germline V gene lookup returns CDR1 SEHNR and CDR2 FQNEAQ (reference sequence). The CDR3 is 13 amino acids. V gave up 0 bases and J gave up 10 bases, with 13 bases separating them. The CDR3 DNA sequence: TGTGCCAGCAGCTTAGCCATGGGATCGAACCAGTACTTC. This encodes CASSLAMGSNQYF.

This clone was recorded once. The rearrangement joins TRBV28 to TRBJ2-1; 8 bases agree with TRBD2. The CDR3 extends over 18 amino acids. The germline V gene encodes CDR1 MDHEN and CDR2 SYDVKM. Trimming cost V 3 bases and J 7 bases; bases outside gene matches: 17. The CDR3 nucleotides read TGTGCCAGCAGTTTTCTCTCCTCCCCGGGAGGGCCAGGAAATGAGCAGTTCTTC. Translated: CASSFLSSPGGPGNEQFF. Full variable domain (remainder filled in from reference TRBV28 and TRBJ2-1): DVKVTQSSRYLVKRTGEKVFLECVQDMDHENMFWYRQDPGLGLRLIYFSYDVKMKEKGDIPEGYSVSREKKERFSLILESASTNQTSMYLCASSFLSSPGGPGNEQFFGPGTRLTVL.

The sample holds one count of this clone. V usage is TRBV27 and J usage is TRBJ2-3, with D perhaps TRBD2 (5 bases). CDR3 length: 14 residues. Germline V gives CDR1 MNHEY, CDR2 SMNVEV (reference sequence). V shed 2 bases and J shed 2 bases, with 8 bases lying between them. The CDR3: CASSLRGNTDTQYF. As DNA, the CDR3 is TGTGCCAGCAGTTTAAGAGGGAACACAGATACGCAGTATTTT.

The CDR3 reads CASTLGQGAVGELFF. CDR3 DNA: TGTGCCAGCACCCTGGGACAGGGGGCCGTCGGGGAGCTGTTTTTT. V is TRBV6-6 and J is TRBJ2-2; TRBD1 matches 12 bases. The CDR3 length is 15 residues. Looked up from germline, CDR1 is MNHNY and CDR2 is SVGAGI (reference sequence). With 7 bases clipped from V and 7 bases from J, the junction kept 7 bases outside the gene matches.

This clone occurred a few times. V gene TRBV4-1 combines with J gene TRBJ2-1, with D unclear. The CDR3 extends over 15 amino acids. Between the trimmed V and J ends, which lost 1 base and 0 bases, there was a span of 7 bases. In germline, CDR1 is MGHRA, CDR2 YSYEKL. The CDR3 here is CASSQVGSSYNEQFF. Written as DNA, the CDR3 is TGCGCCAGCAGCCAAGTCGGAAGCTCCTACAATGAGCAGTTCTTC.

V usage is TRBV2 and J usage is TRBJ1-2; D unresolved. Germline CDR1 reads SNHLY; CDR2 reads FYNNEI. V was pared by 5 bases and J by 3 bases, with 7 bases between. The CDR3 spans 12 residues. CDR3 sequence reads: CASSRDDYGYTF. CDR3 coding DNA: TGTGCCAGCAGTAGGGATGACTATGGCTACACCTTC.

In its sample, this clone was seen a few times. The chain carries TRBV20-1 and TRBJ1-3; D uncertain. The germline gives CDR1 DFQATT, CDR2 SNEGSKA (reference sequence). The length of the CDR3 is 11 residues. Trimming removed 2 bases at V and 4 bases at J, with 3 bases between. CDR3 in DNA: TGCAGTGCTAGAATGGGAAACACCATATATTTT. It translates to CSARMGNTIYF.

This clone has just one count. V gene TRBV25-1 combines with J gene TRBJ1-1; 7 bases line up with TRBD1. This CDR3 is built from 16 residues. Germline-derived CDR1 and CDR2 are MGHDK and SYGVNS. After removal of 3 bases from V and 5 bases from J, the junction contained 12 bases not matched to a gene. The CDR3 bases are TGTGCCAGCAGTGATCCCCGACAGGGTGACTTAACTGAAGCTTTCTTT. It is translated as CASSDPRQGDLTEAFF.